The 23 T cell receptor beta chains below come from one sample, sequenced in a study of shared clonotypes between healthy human individuals. TCRdb keeps only in-frame clones here, not all; method: immunoSEQ multiplex PCR. The sample lists roughly 1 million clones, about 74% occurring once. Sequenced input: memory CD4+ T cells sorted from blood. Subset given: CD45RA-negative fraction. The receptors here all came from a man younger than 35 in good health.

The J gene is TRBJ2-6, the V gene TRBV5-4; 9 bases are shared with TRBD1. The germline gives CDR1 SGHNT, CDR2 YYREEE (reference sequence). This CDR3 is 19 amino acids long. V trimming: 4 bases; J trimming: 0 bases; junction bases outside the gene matches: 11. CDR3 in DNA: TGTGCCAGCAGCCCAAGAAGTGGGACAGGGCACTCTGGGGCCAACGTCCTGACTTTC. This encodes CASSPRSGTGHSGANVLTF.

The chain combines TRBV7-2 with TRBJ2-3; D might be TRBD1 (5 bases). Between the trimmed V and J ends, which lost 5 bases and 2 bases, there was a span of 11 bases. CDR1 and CDR2 from the germline V gene are SGHTA and FQGNSA. This CDR3 region has 14 residues. This chain's CDR3 is CASSTRQITDTQYF. The DNA of the CDR3 is TGTGCCAGCAGCACGAGACAGATCACAGATACGCAGTATTTT. The full variable domain, its missing parts supplied by reference TRBV7-2 and TRBJ2-3, is GAGVSQSPSNKVTEKGKDVELRCDPISGHTALYWYRQSLGQGLEFLIYFQGNSAPDKSGLPSDRFSAERTGGSVSTLTIQRTQQEDSAVYLCASSTRQITDTQYFGPGTRLTVL.

The chain combines TRBV7-2 with TRBJ2-5; 9 nucleotides match TRBD2. The CDR3 loop spans 16 amino acids. With V trimmed by 3 bases and J by 2 bases, 7 bases remained unmatched. The V gene's germline CDR1 is SGHTA and CDR2 FQGNSA. CDR3 sequence: CASSLLQAGGQETQYF. The CDR3 bases are TGTGCCAGCAGCTTGCTACAGGCGGGAGGGCAAGAGACCCAGTACTTC.

The genes are TRBV11-3 and TRBJ2-1; tentative D call: TRBD2 (5 bases). Germline CDR1 reads SGHNT; CDR2 reads YENEEA. The V end was cut by 0 bases, the J end by 0 bases, with 6 bases between. This CDR3 contains 15 residues. The CDR3 coding sequence is TGTGCCAGCAGCTTAGACGGGAACTCCTACAATGAGCAGTTCTTC. This sequence encodes CASSLDGNSYNEQFF.

The genes are TRBV4-1 and TRBJ1-4; 7 nucleotides align to TRBD1. CDR3 length: 15 amino acids. J was trimmed by 8 bases and V by 2 bases; bases with no gene match: 8. CDR1 is MGHRA and CDR2 is YSYEKL in the germline V gene. The CDR3 loop is CASSQNGQVGEKLFF. The CDR3, as DNA: TGCGCCAGCAGCCAAAACGGACAGGTTGGGGAAAAACTGTTTTTT.

The rearrangement uses TRBV28 and TRBJ1-1, with D unresolved. CDR3 size: 12 residues. Germline V gene data show CDR1 as MDHEN and CDR2 as SYDVKM. The ends were cut back, 7 bases at V and 0 bases at J, with 6 bases in the middle. The CDR3 DNA follows: TGTGCCAGCATTCGCATGAACACTGAAGCTTTCTTT. Amino acid sequence: CASIRMNTEAFF.

The table lists this clone with a few counts. This chain connects TRBV29-1 to TRBJ2-3, with 7 bases lining up with TRBD2. The V gene's germline CDR1 is SQVTM and CDR2 ANQGSEA. The V and J ends lost 2 bases and 2 bases, in that order; junction bases with no gene match: 10. This CDR3 spans 16 amino acids. The CDR3 sequence: CSVELPVAGVTDTQYF. The CDR3 DNA reads TGCAGCGTTGAACTGCCTGTTGCGGGGGTCACAGATACGCAGTATTTT.

This rearrangement joins TRBV2 to TRBJ2-1; TRBD1 or TRBD2 may be the D gene (6 bases each). Trimming shortened V by 8 bases and J by 12 bases, and 17 bases separated the two germline ends. Germline assignment: CDR1 SNHLY and CDR2 FYNNEI. The CDR3 runs to 12 residues. The CDR3 nucleotides are TGTGCCAGCTGCCGCCTGGAGGGGGGGCAGTTCTTC. Translating it yields CASCRLEGGQFF.

V and J are TRBV7-3 and TRBJ2-1; TRBD2 agrees at 15 bases. V lost 3 bases, J lost 7 bases, and 10 bases stayed unmatched. Germline CDR1 reads SGHTA; CDR2 reads FQGTGA. The CDR3 contains 18 residues. The CDR3 is CASSFAGLAGGFGNEQFF. CDR3 DNA: TGTGCCAGCAGCTTTGCGGGACTAGCGGGAGGATTTGGGAATGAGCAGTTCTTC.

The chain carries TRBV30 and TRBJ2-7; 7 nucleotides match TRBD2. The CDR3 length is 12 residues. The germline CDR1 and CDR2 sequences are GTSNPN and SVGIG (reference sequence). The V segment lost 2 bases and the J segment 6 bases; nucleotides outside the gene matches: 4. As DNA, the CDR3 is TGTGCCTGGAGTATGGGGAGGGGCGAGCAGTACTTC. This sequence encodes CAWSMGRGEQYF. The entire variable domain, with the rest obtained from reference TRBV30 and TRBJ2-7, is as follows: SQTIHQWPATLVQPVGSPLSLECTVEGTSNPNLYWYRQAAGRGLQLLFYSVGIGQISSEVPQNLSASRPQDRQFILSSKKLLLSDSGFYLCAWSMGRGEQYFGPGTRLTVT.

As concerns this clone: This could be a read error, since a much larger clone is one nucleotide away. Other DNA sequences in the sample encode the same CDR3. V is TRBV5-4 and J is TRBJ1-1, with D perhaps matching TRBD1 (6 bases). V shed 5 bases and J shed 3 bases, with 17 bases lying between them. CDR1 and CDR2 from the germline V gene are SGHNT and YYREEE (reference sequence). This CDR3 has 15 residues. This CDR3 is CASRVTGGDYTEAFF. CDR3 coding DNA: TGTGCCAGCAGGGTTACGGGGGGCGATTACACTGAAGCTTTCTTT.

The chain combines TRBV30 with TRBJ1-1; D may be TRBD1 (6 bases). With 2 bases removed from V and 3 bases from J, the gap between germline ends came to 13 bases. Germline-derived CDR1 and CDR2 are GTSNPN and SVGIG (reference sequence). This CDR3 contains 14 residues. CDR3 DNA: TGTGCCTGGAGTTCACAGGGACGTTACACTGAAGCTTTCTTT. Translating it yields CAWSSQGRYTEAFF.

This clone was picked up one time. The chain joins TRBV29-1 to TRBJ1-2, with D possibly matching TRBD1 (6 bases). Germline lookup yields CDR1 SQVTM and CDR2 ANQGSEA. This CDR3 is built from 11 residues. Trimming left V 7 bases short and J 7 bases short, with 13 bases between. CDR3 loop: CSDTQGGGYTF. The CDR3, as DNA: TGCAGCGATACACAGGGAGGTGGCTACACCTTC.

The DNA for the CDR3 is TGTGCCAGCAGCCAAGATATACAGGGGGCGGGTGGCTACACCTTC. This translates into CASSQDIQGAGGYTF. The chain joins TRBV4-2 to TRBJ1-2; the match to TRBD1 covers 9 bases. The CDR3 sequence is 15 residues long. Germline loops: CDR1 LGHNA, CDR2 YNFKEQ. The trim removed 0 bases at V and 7 bases at J, leaving 6 bases unmatched.

The chain recombines TRBV7-2 with TRBJ1-4; D gene uncertain. Trimming shortened V by 2 bases and J by 0 bases, and 10 bases separated the two germline ends. This CDR3 has 16 residues. Germline V gene lookup returns CDR1 SGHTA and CDR2 FQGNSA. CDR3 loop: CASSLTYFATNEKLFF. The CDR3 DNA reads TGTGCCAGCAGCTTAACCTACTTTGCAACTAATGAAAAACTGTTTTTT.

The V call is TRBV9, the J call TRBJ2-7; 10 positions agree with TRBD2. CDR3 length: 17 residues. Looked up from germline, CDR1 is SGDLS and CDR2 is YYNGEE. The ends lost 0 bases at V and 5 bases at J; junction bases unmatched: 11. The CDR3 DNA reads as TGTGCCAGCAGCGTAGGGCTAGCGGGAGAGTTTAACCACGAGCAGTACTTC. Amino acids: CASSVGLAGEFNHEQYF. The whole variable domain, filled in from reference TRBV9 and TRBJ2-7, reads DSGVTQTPKHLITATGQRVTLRCSPRSGDLSVYWYQQSLDQGLQFLIQYYNGEERAKGNILERFSAQQFPDLHSELNLSSLELGDSALYFCASSVGLAGEFNHEQYFGPGTRLTVT.

This clone was counted a few times. This chain connects TRBV28 to TRBJ1-6; the D is unclear. Trimming stripped 7 bases from V and 9 bases from J, with 19 bases between. This CDR3 is 15 amino acids long. Germline V CDR1 and CDR2: MDHEN, SYDVKM. CDR3 sequence: CASTGQGSESSPLHF. The CDR3 DNA is TGTGCCAGCACCGGTCAAGGTAGTGAAAGTTCACCCCTCCACTTT.

V usage is TRBV7-2 and J usage is TRBJ2-3; possibly TRBD1 for D (5 bases). Germline lookup yields CDR1 SGHTA and CDR2 FQGNSA. The CDR3 is 15 amino acids. V lost 2 bases and J 2 bases, leaving 11 bases between the germline ends. CDR3 coding DNA: TGTGCCAGCAGCTTACAGGGCTCGTACACAGATACGCAGTATTTT. Protein sequence: CASSLQGSYTDTQYF.

The chain carries TRBV7-9 and TRBJ2-5; 10 bases align to TRBD1. Germline V CDR1 and CDR2: SEHNR, FQNEAQ (reference sequence). This CDR3 contains 15 residues. Trimming cost V 4 bases and J 5 bases; bases outside gene matches: 7. In nucleotides, the CDR3 is TGTGCCAGCAGCTCGGCGGGACAGGGGAGGGAGACCCAGTACTTC. It encodes CASSSAGQGRETQYF.

The chain carries TRBV28 and TRBJ2-7; the match to TRBD2 covers 7 bases. Trimming took 2 bases from V and 5 from J; bases not matched to a gene: 6. CDR1 is MDHEN and CDR2 is SYDVKM in the germline V gene. The CDR3 runs to 14 residues. CDR3 in DNA: TGTGCCAGCAGTTTAGGGGGGGTCAAGGACGAGCAGTACTTC. Protein product: CASSLGGVKDEQYF. The variable domain in full, completed from reference TRBV28 and TRBJ2-7, reads DVKVTQSSRYLVKRTGEKVFLECVQDMDHENMFWYRQDPGLGLRLIYFSYDVKMKEKGDIPEGYSVSREKKERFSLILESASTNQTSMYLCASSLGGVKDEQYFGPGTRLTVT.

This clone came up many times. The chain links TRBV19 to TRBJ1-6; the D gene is possibly TRBD1 (5 bases). V lost 5 bases, J lost 4 bases, and 12 bases lay in between. The germline CDR1 and CDR2 sequences are LNHDA and SQIVND (reference sequence). This CDR3 region has 15 residues. The CDR3 coding sequence is TGTGCCAGTAGTCGGGGGACGGAGTATAATTCACCCCTCCACTTT. This translates into CASSRGTEYNSPLHF.

The chain links TRBV19 to TRBJ1-1; 9 bases match TRBD1. The CDR3 extends over 12 amino acids. CDR1 and CDR2 from the germline V gene are LNHDA and SQIVND (reference sequence). V dropped 10 bases and J dropped 5; count of bases not matched to a gene: 5. DNA of the CDR3: TGTGCCACCGACAGGGGGAAGACTGAAGCTTTCTTT. This codes for CATDRGKTEAFF.

CDR3 protein: CASSGATGLKNTEAFF. The DNA of the CDR3 is TGTGCCAGCAGTGGCGCCACAGGGTTGAAGAACACTGAAGCTTTCTTT. The chain has TRBV28 and TRBJ1-1, with a possible D match to TRBD1 (6 bases). Trimming cost V 5 bases and J 1 base, with 17 bases left between them. The germline V gene has CDR1 MDHEN and CDR2 SYDVKM. There are 16 residues in the CDR3.